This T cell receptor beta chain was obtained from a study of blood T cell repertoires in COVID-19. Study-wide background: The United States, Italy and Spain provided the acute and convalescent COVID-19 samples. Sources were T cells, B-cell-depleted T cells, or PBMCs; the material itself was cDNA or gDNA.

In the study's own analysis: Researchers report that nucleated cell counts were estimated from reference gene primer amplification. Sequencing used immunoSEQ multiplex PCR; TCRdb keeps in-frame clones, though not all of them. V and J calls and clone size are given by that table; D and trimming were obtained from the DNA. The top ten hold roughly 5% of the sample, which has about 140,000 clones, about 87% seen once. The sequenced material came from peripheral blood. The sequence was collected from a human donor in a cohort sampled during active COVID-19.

The CDR3 loop reads CASSWLGSRENEQFF. The CDR3 DNA follows: TGTGCCAGCAGCTGGCTAGGTTCACGGGAGAATGAGCAGTTCTTC. The rearrangement joins TRBV7-2 to TRBJ2-1; D possibly corresponds to TRBD2 (6 bases). Trimming removed 4 bases from V and 7 bases from J, with 17 bases in between. The CDR3 is 15 amino acids. Germline CDR1 reads SGHTA; CDR2 reads FQGNSA.